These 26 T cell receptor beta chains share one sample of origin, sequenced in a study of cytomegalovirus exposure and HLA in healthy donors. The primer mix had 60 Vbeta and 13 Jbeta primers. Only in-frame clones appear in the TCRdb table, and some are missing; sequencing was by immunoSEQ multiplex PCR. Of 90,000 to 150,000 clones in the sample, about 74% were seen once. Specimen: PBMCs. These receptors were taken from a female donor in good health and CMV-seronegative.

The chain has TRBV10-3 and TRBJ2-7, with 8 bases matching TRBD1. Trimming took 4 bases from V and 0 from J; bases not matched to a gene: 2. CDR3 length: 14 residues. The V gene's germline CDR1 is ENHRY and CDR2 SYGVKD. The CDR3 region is CAISGQGTSYEQYF. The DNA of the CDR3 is TGTGCCATCAGTGGACAGGGGACCTCCTACGAGCAGTACTTC.

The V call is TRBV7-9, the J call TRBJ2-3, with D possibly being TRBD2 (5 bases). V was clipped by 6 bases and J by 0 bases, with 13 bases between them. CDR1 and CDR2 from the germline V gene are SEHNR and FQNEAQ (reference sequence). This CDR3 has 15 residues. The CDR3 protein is CASRKTGSSTDTQYF. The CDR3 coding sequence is TGTGCCAGCAGGAAGACTGGGAGTAGCACAGATACGCAGTATTTT. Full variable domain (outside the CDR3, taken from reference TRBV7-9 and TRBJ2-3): DTGVSQNPRHKITKRGQNVTFRCDPISEHNRLYWYRQTLGQGPEFLTYFQNEAQLEKSRLLSDRFSAERPKGSFSTLEIQRTEQGDSAMYLCASRKTGSSTDTQYFGPGTRLTVL.

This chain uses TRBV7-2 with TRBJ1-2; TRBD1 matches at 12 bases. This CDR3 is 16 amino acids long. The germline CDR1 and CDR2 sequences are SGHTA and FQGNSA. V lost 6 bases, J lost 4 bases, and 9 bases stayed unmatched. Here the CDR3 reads CASSSRDRGLPYGYTF. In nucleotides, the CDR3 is TGTGCCAGCAGTTCCCGGGACAGGGGGCTTCCCTATGGCTACACCTTC.

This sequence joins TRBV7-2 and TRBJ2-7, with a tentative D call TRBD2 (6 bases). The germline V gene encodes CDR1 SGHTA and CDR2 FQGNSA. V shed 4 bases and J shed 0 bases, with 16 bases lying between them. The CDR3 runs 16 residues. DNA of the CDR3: TGTGCCAGCAGCTGGCGGGGCCAGGCCGTCTCCTACGAGCAGTACTTC. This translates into CASSWRGQAVSYEQYF. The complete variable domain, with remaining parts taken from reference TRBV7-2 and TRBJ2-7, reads GAGVSQSPSNKVTEKGKDVELRCDPISGHTALYWYRQSLGQGLEFLIYFQGNSAPDKSGLPSDRFSAERTGGSVSTLTIQRTQQEDSAVYLCASSWRGQAVSYEQYFGPGTRLTVT.

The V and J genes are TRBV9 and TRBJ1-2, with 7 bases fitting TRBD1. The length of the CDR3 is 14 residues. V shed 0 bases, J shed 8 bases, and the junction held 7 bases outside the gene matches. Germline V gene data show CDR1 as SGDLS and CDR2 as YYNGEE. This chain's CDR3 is CASSVDSGGRGYTF. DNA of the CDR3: TGTGCCAGCAGCGTAGATTCAGGGGGTCGCGGCTACACCTTC.

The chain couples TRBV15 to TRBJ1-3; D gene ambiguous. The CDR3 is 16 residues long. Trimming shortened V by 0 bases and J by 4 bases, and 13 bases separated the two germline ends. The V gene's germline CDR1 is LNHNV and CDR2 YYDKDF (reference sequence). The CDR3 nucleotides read TGTGCCACCAGCAGAGAGACGGAGGTTTCAGGAAACACCATATATTTT. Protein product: CATSRETEVSGNTIYF.

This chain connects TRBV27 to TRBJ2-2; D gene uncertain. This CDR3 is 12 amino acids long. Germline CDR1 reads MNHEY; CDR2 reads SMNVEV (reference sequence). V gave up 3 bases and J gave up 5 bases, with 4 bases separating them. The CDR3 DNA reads TGTGCCAGCAGTTTGAGAACCGGGGAGCTGTTTTTT. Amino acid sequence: CASSLRTGELFF.

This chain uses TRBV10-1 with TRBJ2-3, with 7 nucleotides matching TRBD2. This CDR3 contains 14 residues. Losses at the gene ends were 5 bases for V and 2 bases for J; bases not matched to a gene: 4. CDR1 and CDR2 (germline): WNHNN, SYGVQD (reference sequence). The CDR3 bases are TGCGCCAGCAGTATTGCGGGGGTCACAGATACGCAGTATTTT. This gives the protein CASSIAGVTDTQYF.

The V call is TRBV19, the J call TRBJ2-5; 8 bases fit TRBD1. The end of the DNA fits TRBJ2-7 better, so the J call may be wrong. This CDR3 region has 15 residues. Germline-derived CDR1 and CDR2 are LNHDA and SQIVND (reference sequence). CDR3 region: CASSHKRTGSYEQYF. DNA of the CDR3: TGTGCCAGTAGCCACAAGAGGACAGGGTCCTACGAGCAGTACTTC.

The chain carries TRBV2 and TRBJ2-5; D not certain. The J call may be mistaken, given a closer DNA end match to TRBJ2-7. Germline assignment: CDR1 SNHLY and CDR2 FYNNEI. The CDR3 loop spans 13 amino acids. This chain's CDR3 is CASRFSPYYEQYF. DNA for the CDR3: TGTGCCAGCAGGTTCAGTCCCTACTACGAGCAGTACTTC.

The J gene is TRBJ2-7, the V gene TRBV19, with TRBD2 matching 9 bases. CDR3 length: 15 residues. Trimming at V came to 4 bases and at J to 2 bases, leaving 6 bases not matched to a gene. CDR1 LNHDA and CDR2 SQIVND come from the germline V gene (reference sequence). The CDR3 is CASSRWGGGAYEQYF. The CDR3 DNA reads TGTGCCAGTAGTAGGTGGGGCGGGGGGGCCTACGAGCAGTACTTC.

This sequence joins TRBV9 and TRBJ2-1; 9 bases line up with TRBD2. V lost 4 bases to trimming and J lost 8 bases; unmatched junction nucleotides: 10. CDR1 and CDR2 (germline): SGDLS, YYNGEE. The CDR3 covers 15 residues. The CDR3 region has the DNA TGTGCCAGCAGCAACTCGGGACTAGCTATTGATGAGCAGTTCTTC. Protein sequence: CASSNSGLAIDEQFF.

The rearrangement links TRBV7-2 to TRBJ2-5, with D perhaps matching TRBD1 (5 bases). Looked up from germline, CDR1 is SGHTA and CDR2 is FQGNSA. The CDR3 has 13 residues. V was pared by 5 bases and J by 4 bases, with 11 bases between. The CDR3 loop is CASSPPRGETQYF. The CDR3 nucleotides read TGTGCCAGCAGCCCCCCTAGGGGAGAGACCCAGTACTTC.

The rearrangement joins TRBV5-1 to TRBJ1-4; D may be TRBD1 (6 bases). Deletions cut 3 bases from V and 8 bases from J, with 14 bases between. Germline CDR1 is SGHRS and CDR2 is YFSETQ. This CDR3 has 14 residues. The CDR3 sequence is CASSSGQNGEKLFF. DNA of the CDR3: TGCGCCAGCAGCTCTGGACAGAATGGAGAAAAACTGTTTTTT.

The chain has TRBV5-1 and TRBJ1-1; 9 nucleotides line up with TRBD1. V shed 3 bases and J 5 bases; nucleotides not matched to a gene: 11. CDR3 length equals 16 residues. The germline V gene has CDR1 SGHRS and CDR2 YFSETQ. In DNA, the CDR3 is TGCGCCAGCAGCTCTGATAACAGGGGGCGGATGACTGAAGCTTTCTTT. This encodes CASSSDNRGRMTEAFF.

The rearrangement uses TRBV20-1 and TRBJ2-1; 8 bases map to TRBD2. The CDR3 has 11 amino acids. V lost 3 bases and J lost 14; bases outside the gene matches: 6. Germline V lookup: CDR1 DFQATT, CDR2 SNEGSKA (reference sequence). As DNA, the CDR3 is TGCAGTGCTAGGCGGGGGGCGGGGGAGTTCTTC. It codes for CSARRGAGEFF.

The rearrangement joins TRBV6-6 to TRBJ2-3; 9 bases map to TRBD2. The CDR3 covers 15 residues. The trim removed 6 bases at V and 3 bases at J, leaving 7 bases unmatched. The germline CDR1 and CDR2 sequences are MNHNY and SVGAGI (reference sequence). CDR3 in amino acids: CASRGAGGKTDTQYF. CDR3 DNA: TGTGCCAGCAGGGGGGCGGGGGGGAAAACAGATACGCAGTATTTT.

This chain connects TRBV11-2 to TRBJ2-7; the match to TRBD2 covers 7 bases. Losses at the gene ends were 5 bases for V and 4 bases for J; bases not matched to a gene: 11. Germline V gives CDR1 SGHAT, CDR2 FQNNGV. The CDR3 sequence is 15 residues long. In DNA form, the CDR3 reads TGTGCCAGCAGCCTAGTGCCTAGCGGAGGTTACGAGCAGTACTTC. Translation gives CASSLVPSGGYEQYF.

CDR3 region: CASSQELGTDTQYF. In DNA form, the CDR3 reads TGTGCCAGCAGCCAGGAGCTGGGTACAGATACGCAGTATTTT. The chain links TRBV14 to TRBJ2-3; D call uncertain. The V end lost 3 bases, the J end lost 3 bases, and 10 bases lay between the germline ends. The CDR3 length is 14 residues. The germline V gene encodes CDR1 SGHDN and CDR2 FVKESK.

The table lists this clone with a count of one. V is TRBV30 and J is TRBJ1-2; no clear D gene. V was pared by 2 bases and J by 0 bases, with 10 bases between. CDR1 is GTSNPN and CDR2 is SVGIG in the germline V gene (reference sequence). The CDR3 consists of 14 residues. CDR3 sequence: CAWSNWAPNYGYTF. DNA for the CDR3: TGTGCCTGGAGTAACTGGGCCCCTAACTATGGCTACACCTTC.

CDR3 nucleotides: TGTGCCAGCAGTTCGGAGACAGGTGCCTATGGCTACACCTTC. Protein: CASSSETGAYGYTF. The chain has TRBV27 and TRBJ1-2; D is possibly TRBD1 (6 bases). The CDR3 covers 14 residues. V lost 4 bases, J lost 4 bases, and 13 bases lay in between. CDR1 and CDR2 from the germline V gene are MNHEY and SMNVEV (reference sequence).

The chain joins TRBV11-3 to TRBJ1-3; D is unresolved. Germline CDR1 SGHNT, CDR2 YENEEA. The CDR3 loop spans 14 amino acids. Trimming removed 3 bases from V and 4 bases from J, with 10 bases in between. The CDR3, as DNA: TGTGCCAGCAGCTTTGGAGGGCGCGGAAACACCATATATTTT. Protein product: CASSFGGRGNTIYF.

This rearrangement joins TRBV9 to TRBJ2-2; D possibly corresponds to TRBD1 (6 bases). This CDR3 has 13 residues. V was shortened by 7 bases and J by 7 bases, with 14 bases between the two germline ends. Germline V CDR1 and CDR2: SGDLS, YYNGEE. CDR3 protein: CASAQGNGGELFF. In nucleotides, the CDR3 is TGTGCCAGCGCGCAGGGGAACGGCGGGGAGCTGTTTTTT.

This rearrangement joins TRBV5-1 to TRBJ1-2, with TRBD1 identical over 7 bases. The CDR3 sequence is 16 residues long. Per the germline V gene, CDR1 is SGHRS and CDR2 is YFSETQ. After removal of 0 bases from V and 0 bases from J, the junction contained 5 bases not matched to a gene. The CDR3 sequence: CASSLGQGGTNYGYTF. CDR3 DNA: TGCGCCAGCAGCTTGGGCCAAGGGGGCACTAACTATGGCTACACCTTC.

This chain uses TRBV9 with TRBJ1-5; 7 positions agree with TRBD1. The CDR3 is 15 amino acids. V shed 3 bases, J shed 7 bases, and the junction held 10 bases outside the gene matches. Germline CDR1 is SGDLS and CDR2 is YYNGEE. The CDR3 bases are TGTGCCAGCAGCGCCGGAGAAGGGGGCTGGCAGCCCCAGCATTTT. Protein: CASSAGEGGWQPQHF.

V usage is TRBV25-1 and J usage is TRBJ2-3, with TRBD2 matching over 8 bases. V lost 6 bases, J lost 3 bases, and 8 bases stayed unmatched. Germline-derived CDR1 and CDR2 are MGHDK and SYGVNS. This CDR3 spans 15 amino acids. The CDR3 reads CASSPRRGGTDTQYF. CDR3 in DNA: TGTGCCAGCAGCCCCCGCCGGGGGGGAACAGATACGCAGTATTTT.